The 15 T cell receptor beta chains listed next were all sequenced from one sample in a study of shared clonotypes between healthy human individuals. Clones were sequenced by immunoSEQ multiplex PCR, and TCRdb holds only the in-frame ones, with some missing. The sample shows about 1.1 million clones, about 84% of them seen only once. Sequenced input: memory CD4+ T cells from PBMCs. The subset here: CD45RA-negative fraction. These TCRs come from a man between 18 and 29 years old in good health. Some clones in this sample may be carry-over from other donors' samples.

This chain joins TRBV15 and TRBJ2-7; D gene unclear. The CDR3 contains 14 residues. Between the trimmed V and J ends, which lost 9 bases and 0 bases, there was a span of 15 bases. Germline V gene data show CDR1 as LNHNV and CDR2 as YYDKDF (reference sequence). The CDR3 is CATKPTLPSYEQYF. The CDR3 DNA follows: TGTGCCACTAAGCCGACTCTCCCCTCCTACGAGCAGTACTTC.

V and J are TRBV10-3 and TRBJ2-1, with no clear D. CDR1 and CDR2 (germline): ENHRY, SYGVKD. This CDR3 is 12 amino acids long. V was trimmed by 3 bases and J by 7 bases, leaving 7 bases between them. Here the CDR3 DNA reads TGTGCCATCAGTGACCTTCGAAATGAGCAGTTCTTC. It encodes CAISDLRNEQFF.

This clone was recorded once. The rearrangement joins TRBV7-2 to TRBJ2-7; D may match TRBD1 or TRBD2 (6 bases each). V was clipped by 1 base and J by 3 bases, with 13 bases between them. Germline-derived CDR1 and CDR2 are SGHTA and FQGNSA. CDR3 length equals 15 residues. The CDR3 DNA reads TGTGCCAGCAGCTTAGGGGGGGCAACCTACTACGAGCAGTACTTC. Translating it yields CASSLGGATYYEQYF.

This clone was counted a single time. The gene calls are TRBV30 and TRBJ1-3; TRBD1 is a possible D gene (6 bases). V lost 0 bases and J lost 9, with 21 bases in between. Germline V gene lookup returns CDR1 GTSNPN and CDR2 SVGIG (reference sequence). This CDR3 has 16 amino acids. The CDR3 nucleotides read TGTGCCTGGAGTGTCGGGTCGGCAGGGGCGGTGAGCACCATATATTTT. Residues: CAWSVGSAGAVSTIYF.

This chain uses TRBV5-4 with TRBJ2-5, with TRBD1 identical over 7 bases. The CDR3 length is 14 residues. Germline assignment: CDR1 SGHNT and CDR2 YYREEE (reference sequence). J gave up 5 bases and V 5 bases, and 9 bases lay outside the gene matches. The CDR3 spells CASRTRDSGETQYF. In DNA, the CDR3 is TGTGCCAGCAGAACAAGGGACAGCGGTGAGACCCAGTACTTC.

This clone was counted between two and nine times. V gene TRBV30 combines with J gene TRBJ2-2; weak D call: TRBD1 (5 bases). V was shortened by 3 bases and J by 8 bases, with 13 bases between the two germline ends. Per the germline V gene, CDR1 is GTSNPN and CDR2 is SVGIG (reference sequence). The CDR3 spans 13 residues. CDR3 amino acids: CAWRQRRGGELFF. CDR3 coding DNA: TGTGCCTGGAGACAAAGAAGGGGAGGGGAGCTGTTTTTT.

The chain joins TRBV7-2 to TRBJ2-7, with 9 positions matching TRBD1. Per the germline V gene, CDR1 is SGHTA and CDR2 is FQGNSA. J lost 4 bases, V lost 5 bases, and 3 bases had no gene match. The CDR3 spans 13 residues. In nucleotides, the CDR3 is TGTGCCAGCAGCAAGGGACAGGGTTACGAGCAGTACTTC. It specifies CASSKGQGYEQYF.

V and J are TRBV28 and TRBJ2-6; no definite D call. The CDR3 covers 16 residues. The germline CDR1 and CDR2 sequences are MDHEN and SYDVKM. Trimming took off 6 bases at V and 0 bases at J, with 12 bases between the two ends. CDR3 bases: TGTGCCAGCAGGCTCACGTGGGCCTCTGGGGCCAACGTCCTGACTTTC. It yields the protein CASRLTWASGANVLTF. The full variable domain, with the rest looked up from reference TRBV28 and TRBJ2-6, is DVKVTQSSRYLVKRTGEKVFLECVQDMDHENMFWYRQDPGLGLRLIYFSYDVKMKEKGDIPEGYSVSREKKERFSLILESASTNQTSMYLCASRLTWASGANVLTFGAGSRLTVL.

The J gene is TRBJ1-4, the V gene TRBV4-2; tentatively, D is TRBD1 (5 bases). This CDR3 has 15 amino acids. The V and J ends lost 4 bases and 5 bases respectively, with 14 bases between them. Germline V gene lookup returns CDR1 LGHNA and CDR2 YNFKEQ. In DNA, the CDR3 is TGTGCCAGCAGCCTTCCGGGACGGTGGAATGAAAAACTGTTTTTT. Residues: CASSLPGRWNEKLFF.

This rearrangement joins TRBV5-1 to TRBJ1-2; 8 bases are a match to TRBD1. The CDR3 length is 14 residues. Germline V gene lookup returns CDR1 SGHRS and CDR2 YFSETQ. Trimming removed 2 bases from V and 5 bases from J; junction bases left unmatched: 5. DNA for the CDR3: TGCGCCAGCAGCTTCGGGCAGGGGGCTTATGGCTACACCTTC. As protein: CASSFGQGAYGYTF.

The CDR3 spells CASSGGQAAKQYF. In nucleotides, the CDR3 is TGTGCCAGCAGTGGGGGACAGGCGGCGAAGCAGTACTTC. The rearrangement uses TRBV25-1 and TRBJ2-7, with TRBD1 matching over 8 bases. CDR3 length: 13 amino acids. In germline, CDR1 is MGHDK, CDR2 SYGVNS. Germline trimming cut 4 bases from V and 8 bases from J; bases unmatched to any gene: 7.

Only a few counts were recorded for this clone. V and J are TRBV28 and TRBJ1-2; tentatively, D is TRBD1 (5 bases). Germline lookup yields CDR1 MDHEN and CDR2 SYDVKM. Trimming removed 4 bases at V and 6 bases at J, with 9 bases between. CDR3 length equals 12 residues. As DNA, the CDR3 is TGTGCCAGCAGTTCGGGACGCCATGGCTACACCTTC. It encodes CASSSGRHGYTF.

The chain recombines TRBV18 with TRBJ2-3; D tentatively fits TRBD1 or TRBD2 (6 bases each). The germline CDR1 and CDR2 sequences are KGHSH and LQKENI. This CDR3 region has 14 residues. Deletions cut 3 bases from V and 6 bases from J, with 13 bases between. Here the CDR3 reads CASSPRRGVDTQYF. For the CDR3, the DNA is TGTGCCAGCTCACCCCGGAGGGGGGTGGATACGCAGTATTTT.

About this clone: Other DNA sequences from this sample encode an identical CDR3 as well. The V call is TRBV18, the J call TRBJ2-2; D not certain. CDR3 size: 11 residues. Germline CDR1 KGHSH, CDR2 LQKENI. Deletions cut 3 bases from V and 6 bases from J, with 2 bases between. The CDR3 DNA reads as TGTGCCAGCTCACCTGCCGGGGAGCTGTTTTTT. It translates to CASSPAGELFF.

The chain employs TRBV28 and TRBJ2-1, with a tentative D call TRBD2 (5 bases). The CDR3 is made up of 16 amino acids. Trimming took 8 bases from V and 0 from J, leaving 17 bases between them. CDR1 MDHEN and CDR2 SYDVKM come from the germline V gene. CDR3 loop: CASRSSEGRSYNEQFF. The DNA of the CDR3 is TGTGCCAGCCGATCATCAGAGGGCCGCTCCTACAATGAGCAGTTCTTC.